The T cell receptor beta chain under discussion was sequenced for a study of multiple sclerosis patients with progressive multifocal leukoencephalopathy. Clones were sequenced by immunoSEQ multiplex PCR, and TCRdb holds only the in-frame ones, with some missing. Among 24,000 or so clones listed, 80% to 95% were seen once. Sample time point: 12 to 13 months of natalizumab therapy. Longitudinal control samples came from natalizumab-treated multiple sclerosis patients without PML. J was trimmed by 12 bases and V by 4 bases; bases with no gene match: 9. Germline V gene data show CDR1 as SGHAT and CDR2 as FQNNGV. CDR3 size: 14 residues.

This receptor was taken from a man aged 25 to 40 with multiple sclerosis. Here the sequenced sample was PBMCs, taken from a patient treated with natalizumab. The V and J genes are TRBV11-2 and TRBJ2-6; 7 positions match TRBD1. CDR3 residues: CASSSLRGKLVLTF. CDR3 sequence (DNA): TGTGCCAGCAGCTCCCTCAGGGGGAAACTCGTCCTGACTTTC.